Following are 23 T cell receptor beta chains from one sample sequenced in a study of cytomegalovirus exposure and HLA in healthy donors. Only in-frame clones appear in the TCRdb table, and some are missing; sequencing was by immunoSEQ multiplex PCR. The table shows 220,000 or so clones, with approximately 88% occurring only once. The specimen was PBMCs. The receptor source for this set is a woman aged 30 to 39 in good health and CMV-seropositive.

The rearrangement uses TRBV2 and TRBJ1-1, with unresolved D. Trimming cost V 7 bases and J 11 bases, with 14 bases left between them. The CDR3 covers 11 residues. The germline gives CDR1 SNHLY, CDR2 FYNNEI. CDR3 coding DNA: TGTGCCAGCACCGATACAAACTTTGCTTTCTTT. Translating it yields CASTDTNFAFF.

This chain joins TRBV9 and TRBJ2-1; no clear D. Looked up from germline, CDR1 is SGDLS and CDR2 is YYNGEE. V dropped 0 bases and J dropped 0 bases, with 10 bases sitting between them. The CDR3 loop spans 16 amino acids. In nucleotides, the CDR3 is TGTGCCAGCAGCGTAGAAGTTTCGGGCTCCTACAATGAGCAGTTCTTC. Its protein product is CASSVEVSGSYNEQFF. Full variable domain (outside the CDR3, taken from reference TRBV9 and TRBJ2-1): DSGVTQTPKHLITATGQRVTLRCSPRSGDLSVYWYQQSLDQGLQFLIQYYNGEERAKGNILERFSAQQFPDLHSELNLSSLELGDSALYFCASSVEVSGSYNEQFFGPGTRLTVL.

J is TRBJ2-1 and V is TRBV30; D gene ambiguous. Germline V gene lookup returns CDR1 GTSNPN and CDR2 SVGIG (reference sequence). There are 12 residues in the CDR3. V shed 1 base and J shed 10 bases, with 11 bases lying between them. CDR3 sequence reads: CAWSGSFREQFF. The CDR3 DNA is TGTGCCTGGAGTGGCTCCTTTCGAGAGCAGTTCTTC.

V gene TRBV27 combines with J gene TRBJ2-1; 16 positions match TRBD2. Losses at the gene ends were 3 bases for V and 10 bases for J; bases not matched to a gene: 6. CDR1 is MNHEY, CDR2 SMNVEV, per germline (reference sequence). CDR3 length: 16 residues. In nucleotides, the CDR3 is TGTGCCAGCAGTTTCGGGACTAGCGGGAGGGCTAGAGAGCAGTTCTTC. Protein sequence: CASSFGTSGRAREQFF.

In DNA, the CDR3 is TGTGCCAGCAGCGTAGACACGGGGGAGACCCAGTACTTC. This encodes CASSVDTGETQYF. V and J are TRBV9 and TRBJ2-5; possible D gene TRBD2, 5 bases. There are 13 residues in the CDR3. Per the germline V gene, CDR1 is SGDLS and CDR2 is YYNGEE. Trimming left V 0 bases short and J 5 bases short, with 8 bases between.

This clone was detected only once. CDR3 loop: CASSSGLAYEQYF. CDR3 in DNA: TGTGCCAGCAGCTCGGGGCTTGCCTACGAGCAGTACTTC. V usage is TRBV7-9 and J usage is TRBJ2-7; possibly TRBD1 or TRBD2 for D (5 bases each). CDR1 is SEHNR, CDR2 FQNEAQ, per germline (reference sequence). Between the trimmed V and J ends, which lost 4 bases and 2 bases, there was a span of 9 bases. The CDR3 runs to 13 residues.

A remark on this clone: A much larger clone differs from this one at a single base, so this may be a read error. Other DNA sequences in the same sample also yield this CDR3. The chain has TRBV6-1 and TRBJ2-3, with TRBD2 identical over 9 bases. Trimming at V came to 2 bases and at J to 0 bases, leaving 0 bases not matched to a gene. Germline loops: CDR1 MNHNS, CDR2 SASEGT. CDR3 size: 15 residues. The CDR3 loop is CASSELAGSTDTQYF. CDR3 coding DNA: TGTGCCAGCAGTGAACTAGCGGGAAGCACAGATACGCAGTATTTT.

The V call is TRBV7-2, the J call TRBJ1-5; the D gene is possibly TRBD1 (6 bases). This CDR3 comprises 16 residues. Trimming took 5 bases from V and 0 from J, leaving 14 bases between them. Germline V gene data show CDR1 as SGHTA and CDR2 as FQGNSA. The CDR3, as DNA: TGTGCCAGCAGCCGAGTCCACAGGGTTAGCAATCAGCCCCAGCATTTT. Protein: CASSRVHRVSNQPQHF.

V usage is TRBV5-1 and J usage is TRBJ2-2, with TRBD1 as a possible D gene (5 bases). This CDR3 contains 15 residues. V gave up 4 bases and J gave up 0 bases, with 10 bases separating them. Per the germline V gene, CDR1 is SGHRS and CDR2 is YFSETQ. The DNA for the CDR3 is TGCGCCAGCAGCGTGGACACCGCGAACACCGGGGAGCTGTTTTTT. This sequence encodes CASSVDTANTGELFF. Full variable domain (remainder filled in from reference TRBV5-1 and TRBJ2-2): KAGVTQTPRYLIKTRGQQVTLSCSPISGHRSVSWYQQTPGQGLQFLFEYFSETQRNKGNFPGRFSGRQFSNSRSEMNVSTLELGDSALYLCASSVDTANTGELFFGEGSRLTVL.

The chain carries TRBV7-2 and TRBJ1-2; D possibly corresponds to TRBD1 (5 bases). Germline V gives CDR1 SGHTA, CDR2 FQGNSA. The CDR3 is 12 amino acids. Trimming stripped 6 bases from V and 8 bases from J, with 13 bases between. In DNA, the CDR3 is TGTGCCAGCAGTAACCCCGGGGACGGCTACACCTTC. Translated: CASSNPGDGYTF.

The chain employs TRBV4-1 and TRBJ2-3; TRBD1 aligns across 7 bases. Germline CDR1 is MGHRA and CDR2 is YSYEKL. The trim removed 4 bases at V and 2 bases at J, leaving 6 bases unmatched. CDR3 length: 15 residues. CDR3 nucleotide sequence: TGCGCCAGCAGCCTCGGGACAGCCACCACAGATACGCAGTATTTT. It encodes CASSLGTATTDTQYF.

The rearrangement joins TRBV29-1 to TRBJ2-3, with 9 bases fitting TRBD1. The V segment lost 1 base and the J segment 5 bases; nucleotides outside the gene matches: 4. The germline CDR1 and CDR2 sequences are SQVTM and ANQGSEA. This CDR3 has 14 amino acids. The CDR3 loop reads CSVEGTGAGDTQYF. Written as DNA, the CDR3 is TGCAGCGTTGAAGGGACAGGGGCTGGAGATACGCAGTATTTT.

This clone was found once. The rearrangement joins TRBV7-9 to TRBJ1-1; possibly TRBD1 for D (5 bases). V was shortened by 3 bases and J by 0 bases, with 8 bases between the two germline ends. The CDR3 sequence is 14 residues long. Germline values: CDR1 SEHNR, CDR2 FQNEAQ (reference sequence). The CDR3 spells CASSFGTVNTEAFF. The DNA for the CDR3 is TGTGCCAGCAGCTTTGGGACCGTGAACACTGAAGCTTTCTTT. Variable domain in full (rest from reference TRBV7-9 and TRBJ1-1): DTGVSQNPRHKITKRGQNVTFRCDPISEHNRLYWYRQTLGQGPEFLTYFQNEAQLEKSRLLSDRFSAERPKGSFSTLEIQRTEQGDSAMYLCASSFGTVNTEAFFGQGTRLTVV.

The chain has TRBV28 and TRBJ2-1, with 10 bases fitting TRBD2. This CDR3 spans 17 amino acids. V dropped 4 bases and J dropped 4; count of bases not matched to a gene: 10. The germline gives CDR1 MDHEN, CDR2 SYDVKM. CDR3 in amino acids: CASSSILLAGRYNEQFF. CDR3 bases: TGTGCCAGCAGTTCTATCCTACTAGCGGGAAGGTACAATGAGCAGTTCTTC.

This clone was picked up one time. V is TRBV18 and J is TRBJ2-1; D possibly corresponds to TRBD1 (5 bases). Germline V CDR1 and CDR2: KGHSH, LQKENI. The length of the CDR3 is 18 residues. Trimming pared 0 bases from V and 0 bases from J, leaving 15 bases between. The CDR3 protein is CASSPPKSGAHSYNEQFF. The DNA for the CDR3 is TGTGCCAGCTCACCACCGAAGTCTGGGGCTCACTCCTACAATGAGCAGTTCTTC.

V usage is TRBV1 and J usage is TRBJ1-1; the D call of TRBD1 is as the table states it, not checked on the DNA. TRBV1 is an annotated pseudogene. The length of the CDR3 is 19 residues. CDR3 in DNA: TGCACCAGCAGCGTCCGGGACAGGGGAGTTTATAGCCGGAACACTGAAGCTTTCTTT. This gives the protein CTSSVRDRGVYSRNTEAFF.

The chain is built from TRBV27 and TRBJ1-1; D uncertain. Germline V gene data show CDR1 as MNHEY and CDR2 as SMNVEV (reference sequence). V was trimmed by 7 bases and J by 0 bases, leaving 9 bases between them. The length of the CDR3 is 13 residues. CDR3 nucleotides: TGTGCCAGCAAAGAAAGTTTGAACACTGAAGCTTTCTTT. It is translated as CASKESLNTEAFF.

This rearrangement joins TRBV4-2 to TRBJ1-2; 7 nucleotides align to TRBD1. Germline V CDR1 and CDR2: LGHNA, YNFKEQ. The CDR3 is made up of 13 amino acids. The J segment lost 6 bases and the V segment lost 1 base, leaving 2 bases of the junction unmatched. Here the CDR3 reads CASSQAGGNGYTF. CDR3 nucleotides: TGTGCCAGCAGCCAAGCAGGGGGGAATGGCTACACCTTC.

The chain uses TRBV27 and TRBJ2-7; no clear D gene. From germline, CDR1 is MNHEY and CDR2 SMNVEV (reference sequence). The germline V and J ends were trimmed by 6 bases and 0 bases, with 9 bases remaining between them. This CDR3 has 13 residues. The CDR3 spells CASSPLPSYEQYF. CDR3 nucleotides: TGTGCCAGCAGCCCTTTACCCTCCTACGAGCAGTACTTC.

This sequence joins TRBV30 and TRBJ2-3; D is perhaps TRBD1 (5 bases). Germline V gives CDR1 GTSNPN, CDR2 SVGIG (reference sequence). V was clipped by 0 bases and J by 6 bases, with 13 bases between them. The CDR3 is 14 residues long. The CDR3 DNA reads TGTGCCTGGAGTGTAGCCAGGGTTTTCGATACGCAGTATTTT. Translating it yields CAWSVARVFDTQYF.

Comment on this clone: The sample carries other DNA sequences with the same CDR3. The chain employs TRBV2 and TRBJ2-1; 12 nucleotides match TRBD2. The ends lost 6 bases at V and 4 bases at J; junction bases unmatched: 4. The CDR3 is 15 amino acids. CDR1 is SNHLY, CDR2 FYNNEI, per germline. The CDR3 DNA sequence: TGTGCCAGCAGCGGCGGACTAGCGGGATACAATGAGCAGTTCTTC. Amino acids: CASSGGLAGYNEQFF.

V usage is TRBV19 and J usage is TRBJ1-5; D remains ambiguous. The germline gives CDR1 LNHDA, CDR2 SQIVND (reference sequence). This CDR3 comprises 14 residues. V was shortened by 3 bases and J by 0 bases, with 6 bases between the two germline ends. The CDR3 is CASSMGNSNQPQHF. The CDR3 nucleotides are TGTGCCAGTAGTATGGGCAATAGCAATCAGCCCCAGCATTTT.

The chain has TRBV2 and TRBJ2-7, with 7 bases aligning to TRBD2. V was clipped by 4 bases and J by 1 base; unmatched bases: 4. This CDR3 comprises 14 residues. Germline CDR1 is SNHLY and CDR2 is FYNNEI. In DNA, the CDR3 is TGTGCCAGCAGTGCGGAGGGAGGGTCCTACGAGCAGTACTTC. Its protein is CASSAEGGSYEQYF. Variable domain in full (rest from reference TRBV2 and TRBJ2-7): EPEVTQTPSHQVTQMGQEVILRCVPISNHLYFYWYRQILGQKVEFLVSFYNNEISEKSEIFDDQFSVERPDGSNFTLKIRSTKLEDSAMYFCASSAEGGSYEQYFGPGTRLTVT.